Listed below are T cell receptor beta chains from one sample, sequenced in a study of blood T cell repertoires in COVID-19. TCRdb's copy holds only in-frame clones and misses some; the assay was immunoSEQ multiplex PCR. The sample holds about 260,000 clones, 75% to 90% seen once. The material sequenced was peripheral blood. These receptors all stem from a woman in her seventies with COVID-19, enrolled during active disease. The CDR3 runs from the conserved cysteine through the conserved F or W. The order of the fields is CDR3 DNA, CDR3 protein, clone size, V gene, D gene, J gene. The D gene is left open where the match is weak. A clone size is listed for some rows: how often the clone was seen (once, few, many), or a class if it is expanded.

TGTGCCAGCAGCTCAACAGGGGGACCCTACGAGCAGTACTTC	CASSSTGGPYEQYF	-	TRBV9	TRBD1	TRBJ2-7
TGTGCCACCCGAGGACAGCCGAACACTGAAGCTTTCTTT	CATRGQPNTEAFF	-	TRBV2	-	TRBJ1-1
TGTGCCACCAGTGATCTGACAGGCTACGAGCAGTACTTC	CATSDLTGYEQYF	-	TRBV24-1	-	TRBJ2-7
TGTGCCAGCAGCTTAGGGCTAGCCGGGAGGCGGGAGACCCAGTACTTC	CASSLGLAGRRETQYF	-	TRBV7-9	TRBD2	TRBJ2-5
TGTGCCAGTAGCAAGGGACAGGGTGGCAATCAGCCCCAGCATTTT	CASSKGQGGNQPQHF	once	TRBV19	TRBD1	TRBJ1-5
TGTGCCAGCAGTGAAGTTTACCGGCAAGGAGGTTCTGGAAACACCATATATTTT	CASSEVYRQGGSGNTIYF	-	TRBV6-1	-	TRBJ1-3
TGTGCCATCAGTGACGCGGGTGTTGGACGTCAGCCCCAGCATTTT	CAISDAGVGRQPQHF	-	TRBV10-3	-	TRBJ1-5
TGTGCCAGCAGAGGGGGTAAGATCACTGAAGCTTTCTTT	CASRGGKITEAFF	once	TRBV6-5	-	TRBJ1-1
TGTGCCAGCGCCTTCGGGGTGGAGACCCAGTACTTC	CASAFGVETQYF	-	TRBV12-3/TRBV12-4	-	TRBJ2-5
TGCGCCAGCAGCCAGGGAGGGGCAGTTACCTACGAGCAGTACTTC	CASSQGGAVTYEQYF	-	TRBV4-1	TRBD2	TRBJ2-7
TGTGCCAGCTCATTCGGACTAGCGAACACCGGGGAGCTGTTTTTT	CASSFGLANTGELFF	-	TRBV18	TRBD2	TRBJ2-2
TGTGCCAGCAGCCCTGGGACAGGGGGTTTAGGTACTGAAGCTTTCTTT	CASSPGTGGLGTEAFF	-	TRBV13	TRBD1	TRBJ1-1
TGTGCCAGCAGTTTCTCCAGGGCGGTCGATGGCTACACCTTC	CASSFSRAVDGYTF	-	TRBV6-2/TRBV6-3	-	TRBJ1-2
TGCGCCAGCAGCCGAAAAACCGGGACTAGCTTAGAGACCCAGTACTTC	CASSRKTGTSLETQYF	-	TRBV4-1	TRBD2	TRBJ2-5
TGTGCCAGCAGCGTAGCTACTGGGGGGATGGGGGGCACAGATACGCAGTATTTT	CASSVATGGMGGTDTQYF	-	TRBV9	-	TRBJ2-3
TGTGCCAGCAGTTTAACCGCAGGGTTGAGTTATGGCTACACCTTC	CASSLTAGLSYGYTF	-	TRBV27	-	TRBJ1-2